Below, 14 T cell receptor beta chains from the same sample are listed, as sequenced in a study of cytomegalovirus exposure and HLA in healthy donors. The study ran its PCR with 60 Vbeta and 13 Jbeta primers. Produced via immunoSEQ multiplex PCR; TCRdb's table is partial and in-frame only. This table holds over 150,000 clones, roughly 80% found once. Sequencing was carried out using PBMCs. The receptors come from a male donor in good health and CMV-seronegative.

The V and J genes are TRBV11-2 and TRBJ1-2, with D hard to call. Germline CDR1 SGHAT, CDR2 FQNNGV. Trimming left V 5 bases short and J 4 bases short, with 8 bases between. This CDR3 is 12 amino acids long. The CDR3 DNA follows: TGTGCCAGCAGCCAACACACCTATGGCTACACCTTC. As protein: CASSQHTYGYTF.

This clone came up a few times. The chain links TRBV4-2 to TRBJ2-1; weak D call: TRBD2 (6 bases). Germline lookup yields CDR1 LGHNA and CDR2 YNFKEQ. The V end lost 0 bases, the J end lost 4 bases, and 10 bases lay between the germline ends. This CDR3 comprises 15 residues. CDR3 sequence: CASSQETGEYNEQFF. The CDR3 nucleotides read TGTGCCAGCAGCCAAGAGACGGGGGAATACAATGAGCAGTTCTTC.

This clone was seen only once. The rearrangement joins TRBV7-3 to TRBJ2-2, with a possible D match to TRBD1 (5 bases). The CDR3 runs 14 residues. Germline CDR1 and CDR2: SGHTA and FQGTGA. Trimming stripped 1 base from V and 4 bases from J, with 7 bases between. The CDR3 sequence: CASSLRQTTGELFF. The CDR3 nucleotides read TGTGCCAGCAGCTTAAGACAGACCACCGGGGAGCTGTTTTTT.

This clone appeared once. The chain combines TRBV9 with TRBJ1-3; TRBD1 aligns across 10 bases. The CDR3 loop spans 15 amino acids. Trimming cost V 3 bases and J 4 bases; bases outside gene matches: 4. Germline V gene data show CDR1 as SGDLS and CDR2 as YYNGEE. The CDR3 nucleotides are TGTGCCAGCAGCGGGACAGGGGGATTCGGAAACACCATATATTTT. This codes for CASSGTGGFGNTIYF.

This chain connects TRBV5-1 to TRBJ2-5; weak D call: TRBD2 (5 bases). The CDR3 runs 20 residues. V lost 3 bases to trimming and J lost 3 bases, with 30 bases between them. CDR1 and CDR2 (germline): SGHRS, YFSETQ. CDR3 residues: CASSSPPGVALRRDKETQYF. The CDR3 nucleotides read TGCGCCAGCAGCTCTCCCCCCGGGGTGGCTTTACGGCGCGACAAAGAGACCCAGTACTTC. The variable domain in full, with the rest retrieved from reference TRBV5-1 and TRBJ2-5, is KAGVTQTPRYLIKTRGQQVTLSCSPISGHRSVSWYQQTPGQGLQFLFEYFSETQRNKGNFPGRFSGRQFSNSRSEMNVSTLELGDSALYLCASSSPPGVALRRDKETQYFGPGTRLLVL.

The chain uses TRBV6-5 and TRBJ2-7, with D perhaps TRBD1 (6 bases). The V and J ends lost 0 bases and 0 bases respectively, with 12 bases between them. From germline, CDR1 is MNHEY and CDR2 SVGAGI. The CDR3 has 16 residues. CDR3: CASSYSRLGASYEQYF. CDR3 nucleotides: TGTGCCAGCAGTTACTCGAGGCTGGGGGCCTCCTACGAGCAGTACTTC.

The chain recombines TRBV14 with TRBJ2-2, with D perhaps matching TRBD2 (6 bases). The length of the CDR3 is 16 residues. The V and J ends lost 2 bases and 2 bases respectively, with 12 bases between them. Per the germline V gene, CDR1 is SGHDN and CDR2 is FVKESK. The CDR3, as DNA: TGTGCCAGCAGCCAAACCAGGGACTCAAACACCGGGGAGCTGTTTTTT. This sequence encodes CASSQTRDSNTGELFF.

The chain carries TRBV6-1 and TRBJ1-2; no clear D gene. In germline, CDR1 is MNHNS, CDR2 SASEGT. Deletions cut 7 bases from V and 2 bases from J, with 17 bases between. The CDR3 spans 15 residues. CDR3: CASKILGEGNYGYTF. CDR3 nucleotides: TGTGCCAGCAAGATCCTGGGAGAGGGAAACTATGGCTACACCTTC.

This clone has a handful of counts. The chain recombines TRBV6-5 with TRBJ2-7, with TRBD1 matching 8 bases. The CDR3 extends over 13 amino acids. Trimming cost V 6 bases and J 5 bases; bases outside gene matches: 6. CDR1 MNHEY and CDR2 SVGAGI come from the germline V gene. This CDR3 is CASRMDRVNEQYF. CDR3 DNA: TGTGCCAGCAGAATGGACAGGGTGAACGAGCAGTACTTC.

The chain recombines TRBV4-1 with TRBJ1-2; maybe TRBD1 (5 bases). Trimming cost V 4 bases and J 5 bases, with 17 bases left between them. The CDR3 length is 15 residues. From germline, CDR1 is MGHRA and CDR2 YSYEKL. CDR3 nucleotide sequence: TGCGCCAGCAGCCTCCTCCAGGGCTCCCTTTATGGCTACACCTTC. It yields the protein CASSLLQGSLYGYTF.

This rearrangement joins TRBV5-1 to TRBJ1-2; D may be TRBD1 (5 bases). V lost 5 bases and J 0 bases, leaving 11 bases between the germline ends. The CDR3 loop spans 14 amino acids. Germline V gives CDR1 SGHRS, CDR2 YFSETQ. CDR3 region: CASRMTDTNYGYTF. The CDR3 nucleotides are TGCGCCAGCAGGATGACAGACACTAACTATGGCTACACCTTC.

The V gene is TRBV7-9, the J gene TRBJ2-1; the D gene is possibly TRBD1 (6 bases). The germline V gene encodes CDR1 SEHNR and CDR2 FQNEAQ (reference sequence). V gave up 7 bases and J gave up 2 bases, with 12 bases separating them. The CDR3 has 14 amino acids. In nucleotides, the CDR3 is TGTGCCAGCACCTCCGGGACAACCTACAATGAGCAGTTCTTC. This codes for CASTSGTTYNEQFF.

This chain joins TRBV11-3 and TRBJ2-7, with D possibly matching TRBD1 (6 bases). Germline lookup yields CDR1 SGHNT and CDR2 YENEEA. V lost 5 bases, J lost 0 bases, and 11 bases lay in between. The CDR3 runs 14 residues. The CDR3 nucleotides are TGTGCCAGCAGCGCGGACAGAAGCTCCTACGAGCAGTACTTC. Its protein product is CASSADRSSYEQYF.

This clone was seen only a few times. The rearrangement uses TRBV7-3 and TRBJ2-1; the D is unclear. Germline V CDR1 and CDR2: SGHTA, FQGTGA. Trimming took 4 bases from V and 2 from J, leaving 9 bases between them. There are 14 residues in the CDR3. The CDR3 loop reads CASSSDPTYNEQFF. CDR3 sequence (DNA): TGTGCCAGCAGCTCCGATCCTACCTACAATGAGCAGTTCTTC.